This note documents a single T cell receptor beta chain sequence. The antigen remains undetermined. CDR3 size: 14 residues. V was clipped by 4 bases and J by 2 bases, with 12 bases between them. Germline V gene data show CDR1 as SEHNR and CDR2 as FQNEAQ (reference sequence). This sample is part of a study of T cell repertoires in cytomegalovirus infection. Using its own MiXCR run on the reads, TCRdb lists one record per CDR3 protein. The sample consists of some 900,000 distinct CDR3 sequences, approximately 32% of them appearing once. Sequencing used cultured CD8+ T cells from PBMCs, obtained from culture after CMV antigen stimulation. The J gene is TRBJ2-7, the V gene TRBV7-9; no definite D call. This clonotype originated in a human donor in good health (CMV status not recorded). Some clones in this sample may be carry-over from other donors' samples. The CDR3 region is CASSSPTAAYEQYF. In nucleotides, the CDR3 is TGTGCCAGCAGCTCCCCTACCGCCGCCTACGAGCAGTACTTC.